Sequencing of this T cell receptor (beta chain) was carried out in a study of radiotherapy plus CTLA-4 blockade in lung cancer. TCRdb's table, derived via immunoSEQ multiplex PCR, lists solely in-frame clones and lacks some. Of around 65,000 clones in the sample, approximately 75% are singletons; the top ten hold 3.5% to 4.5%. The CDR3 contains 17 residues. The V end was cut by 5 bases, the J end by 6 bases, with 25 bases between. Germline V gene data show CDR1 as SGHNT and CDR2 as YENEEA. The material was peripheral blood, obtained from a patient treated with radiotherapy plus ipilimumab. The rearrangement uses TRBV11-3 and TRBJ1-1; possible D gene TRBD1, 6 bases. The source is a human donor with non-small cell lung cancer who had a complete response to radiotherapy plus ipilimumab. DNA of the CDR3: TGTGCCAGCAGCCTAGGTACAGCCCGCGCCAGGGGCGCTGAAGCTTTCTTT. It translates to CASSLGTARARGAEAFF.